The 9 T cell receptor beta chains given below trace back to one sample, sequenced in a study of shared clonotypes between healthy human individuals. Data came from immunoSEQ multiplex PCR; TCRdb stores just in-frame clones and leaves some out. The sample lists a few million clones, around 90% occurring once. Sequenced: naive CD4+ T cells from PBMCs. Specified subset: CD45RA+ positively selected. These receptors were obtained from a man younger than 30 in good health. Some clones in this sample may be carry-over from other donors' samples.

The genes are TRBV28 and TRBJ1-4; the match to TRBD1 covers 8 bases. V was pared by 6 bases and J by 12 bases, with 18 bases of the junction left unmatched. From germline, CDR1 is MDHEN and CDR2 SYDVKM. The CDR3 is 16 residues long. CDR3: CASRPGTGNENLELFF. The CDR3 DNA sequence: TGTGCCAGCAGACCCGGGACAGGAAATGAAAATTTGGAACTGTTTTTT.

Comments on this clone: This sample includes further DNA sequences coding for the same CDR3. This sequence joins TRBV7-3 and TRBJ2-2, with D unresolved. Trimming pared 5 bases from V and 4 bases from J, leaving 8 bases between. This CDR3 has 13 amino acids. CDR1 is SGHTA, CDR2 FQGTGA, per germline. The CDR3 spells CASSLRGTGELFF. DNA of the CDR3: TGTGCCAGCAGCCTACGAGGCACCGGGGAGCTGTTTTTT. Drawing the rest from reference TRBV7-3 and TRBJ2-2, the complete variable domain is GAGVSQTPSNKVTEKGKYVELRCDPISGHTALYWYRQSLGQGPEFLIYFQGTGAADDSGLPNDRFFAVRPEGSVSTLKIQRTERGDSAVYLCASSLRGTGELFFGEGSRLTVL.

The chain is built from TRBV2 and TRBJ1-1; D uncertain. There are 14 residues in the CDR3. In germline, CDR1 is SNHLY, CDR2 FYNNEI. Trimming stripped 4 bases from V and 8 bases from J, with 17 bases between. The CDR3 DNA is TGTGCCAGCAGTGCCGGGAGAGGGCGCTGGGAAGCTTTCTTT. It encodes CASSAGRGRWEAFF.

This sequence joins TRBV4-1 and TRBJ2-1; 10 positions match TRBD1. This CDR3 is 18 amino acids long. The germline V gene encodes CDR1 MGHRA and CDR2 YSYEKL. J lost 4 bases, V lost 0 bases, and 9 bases had no gene match. Written as DNA, the CDR3 is TGCGCCAGCAGCCAAGACGGAGGCAGGGACAGGGGTTACAATGAGCAGTTCTTC. Residues: CASSQDGGRDRGYNEQFF.

The rearrangement links TRBV4-1 to TRBJ2-1; TRBD2 might be the D (5 bases). The CDR3 sequence is 17 residues long. The V end was cut by 1 base, the J end by 0 bases, with 13 bases between. Germline V lookup: CDR1 MGHRA, CDR2 YSYEKL. The CDR3: CASSQVDLGLSYNEQFF. The CDR3 DNA reads TGCGCCAGCAGCCAAGTCGATCTCGGACTCTCCTACAATGAGCAGTTCTTC.

This chain links TRBV7-9 with TRBJ1-1; D gene unclear. This CDR3 comprises 14 residues. Per germline, CDR1 SEHNR and CDR2 FQNEAQ (reference sequence). Trimming took 0 bases from V and 5 from J, leaving 10 bases between them. The CDR3 is CASSLALKGTEAFF. CDR3 coding DNA: TGTGCCAGCAGCTTAGCGCTTAAGGGTACTGAAGCTTTCTTT.

This clone was observed once. The chain couples TRBV2 to TRBJ2-1; 8 positions agree with TRBD1. This CDR3 is 14 amino acids long. V lost 6 bases and J lost 2; bases outside the gene matches: 3. Per germline, CDR1 SNHLY and CDR2 FYNNEI. The CDR3 DNA reads as TGTGCCAGCAGGCCGGGACAGGCCTACAATGAGCAGTTCTTC. Its translation is CASRPGQAYNEQFF.

The gene calls are TRBV7-2 and TRBJ2-5; D is unresolved. The V and J ends lost 5 bases and 2 bases respectively, with 9 bases between them. The germline CDR1 and CDR2 sequences are SGHTA and FQGNSA. This CDR3 is built from 13 residues. CDR3 sequence reads: CASSQPRQETQYF. The CDR3 nucleotides read TGTGCCAGCAGCCAACCCCGTCAAGAGACCCAGTACTTC. Supplemented by reference TRBV7-2 and TRBJ2-5, the full variable domain reads GAGVSQSPSNKVTEKGKDVELRCDPISGHTALYWYRQSLGQGLEFLIYFQGNSAPDKSGLPSDRFSAERTGGSVSTLTIQRTQQEDSAVYLCASSQPRQETQYFGPGTRLLVL.

Regarding this clone: This CDR3 is also generated by other DNA sequences in the sample. The chain employs TRBV4-1 and TRBJ2-5, with TRBD1 matching over 8 bases. This CDR3 region has 16 residues. The germline gives CDR1 MGHRA, CDR2 YSYEKL. V trimming: 1 base; J trimming: 1 base; junction bases outside the gene matches: 5. The CDR3 nucleotides are TGCGCCAGCAGCCAAGGGCCAGGGGGCGGCCAAGAGACCCAGTACTTC. Protein: CASSQGPGGGQETQYF.